What follows is one T cell receptor beta chain and its context. The study drew participants aged about 18 to 89 years from some 25 US areas. Cohort assignment relied on participant-reported clinical history. Among Cohort 3 donors, those recovered had two negative PCRs, clearance, or symptom resolution. Original data processing: Estimation of nucleated cell counts relied on the amplification of reference gene primers. Only in-frame clones appear in the TCRdb table, and some are missing; sequencing was by immunoSEQ multiplex PCR. The V and J calls and the clone size are those of that table, but D and trimming were determined from the DNA. The sample contains around 230,000 clones, approximately 75% of which appear only once. V shed 0 bases, J shed 3 bases, and the junction held 1 base outside the gene matches. In germline, CDR1 is LGHNA, CDR2 YNFKEQ. There are 16 residues in the CDR3. This record belongs to a study of blood T cell repertoires in COVID-19.

Specimen: PBMCs or T cells enriched from blood (not recorded which). The sequence was obtained from a man aged 35 to 55 who had recovered from COVID-19. V gene TRBV4-2 combines with J gene TRBJ2-1; TRBD2 aligns across 11 bases. CDR3 residues: CASSQDGTSGYNEQFF. The CDR3 DNA is TGTGCCAGCAGCCAAGATGGGACTAGCGGCTACAATGAGCAGTTCTTC.